These 29 T cell receptor beta chains share one sample of origin, sequenced in a study of T cell responses to AZD1222 COVID-19 vaccine. Some clones are missing from TCRdb's copy, which holds only in-frame ones; the method was immunoSEQ multiplex PCR. Seen here are more than 150,000 clones, around 90% observed once, and the top ten hold around 26%. The material sequenced was peripheral blood, taken 28 days after the second AZD1222 dose. Source of these receptors: an adult who received the AZD1222 COVID-19 vaccine.

V is TRBV21-1 and J is TRBJ2-3; the tabulated D call, TRBD1, remains unverified against the DNA. TRBV21-1 is a pseudogene. The CDR3 consists of 20 residues. The CDR3 sequence: CASSFLGLRHFNHSTDTQYF. DNA of the CDR3: TGTGCCAGCAGCTTCTTGGGCCTCCGCCACTTCAATCACTCCACAGATACGCAGTATTTT.

As regards this clone: Additional DNA sequences in this sample encode the identical CDR3. This sequence joins TRBV19 and TRBJ2-5; 7 nucleotides line up with TRBD2. V dropped 3 bases and J dropped 5; count of bases not matched to a gene: 9. This CDR3 has 15 residues. Germline CDR1 LNHDA, CDR2 SQIVND (reference sequence). DNA for the CDR3: TGTGCCAGTAGTATCCGAGGACCGGGAGGCGAGACCCAGTACTTC. This translates into CASSIRGPGGETQYF.

This sequence joins TRBV30 and TRBJ2-3, with 8 positions matching TRBD2. The V and J ends lost 3 bases and 1 base, in that order; junction bases with no gene match: 3. Germline values: CDR1 GTSNPN, CDR2 SVGIG (reference sequence). The CDR3 extends over 14 amino acids. The CDR3 sequence is CAWRPAGGTDTQYF. The CDR3 DNA reads TGTGCCTGGAGACCAGCGGGAGGCACAGATACGCAGTATTTT.

The CDR3 DNA sequence: TGTGCCAGCAGCTCCCCCGCGGGAGGGTGGACCGGGGAGCTGTTTTTT. The encoded protein is CASSSPAGGWTGELFF. The V and J genes are TRBV7-2 and TRBJ2-2; TRBD2 aligns across 9 bases. Germline V lookup: CDR1 SGHTA, CDR2 FQGNSA. The V gene end was trimmed by 4 bases and the J gene end by 5 bases; junction bases not matched to a gene: 8. The CDR3 has 16 amino acids.

V and J are TRBV5-5 and TRBJ1-5, with D possibly matching TRBD1 (5 bases). There are 15 residues in the CDR3. Germline values: CDR1 SGHKS, CDR2 YYEKEE (reference sequence). Deletions cut 1 base from V and 3 bases from J, with 11 bases between. The CDR3 here is CASSLLGGTNQPQHF. CDR3 bases: TGTGCCAGCAGCTTGCTTGGGGGGACCAATCAGCCCCAGCATTTT.

This clone was recorded once. The chain carries TRBV5-1 and TRBJ2-7; TRBD1 matches 9 bases. This CDR3 has 15 residues. The V gene end was trimmed by 0 bases and the J gene end by 6 bases; junction bases not matched to a gene: 7. The germline V gene encodes CDR1 SGHRS and CDR2 YFSETQ. CDR3 in DNA: TGCGCCAGCAGCTTGGAGGGACAGGGATTTCGCGAGCAGTACTTC. It translates to CASSLEGQGFREQYF.

This chain connects TRBV23-1 to TRBJ1-5; D gene ambiguous. TRBV23-1 belongs to the ORF category, with a function that is uncertain. The CDR3 contains 16 residues. V was cut by 3 bases and J by 4 bases, with 16 bases left in between. The CDR3 coding sequence is TGCGCCAGCAGTCACTCGGGGAGGTCTAGTAATCAGCCCCAGCATTTT. Amino acids: CASSHSGRSSNQPQHF.

Concerning this clone: It is unclear where the CDR3 begins or ends on the DNA, so no DNA is shown, and the CDR3 is as TCRdb lists it. The chain carries TRBV20-1 and TRBJ2-2; TRBD2 was called by the table and not checked on the DNA. In germline, CDR1 is DFQATT, CDR2 SNEGSKA (reference sequence). The CDR3 is 11 amino acids in total, end residues counted. The CDR3 loop is CSARFGDGSLF.

V usage is TRBV19 and J usage is TRBJ1-5, with D uncertain. Germline V gives CDR1 LNHDA, CDR2 SQIVND (reference sequence). Trimming pared 3 bases from V and 6 bases from J, leaving 12 bases between. The CDR3 consists of 14 residues. The CDR3 DNA reads TGTGCCAGTAGTATTGGCCCACCCAGTCAGCCCCAGCATTTT. This translates into CASSIGPPSQPQHF.

The genes are TRBV9 and TRBJ2-2, with TRBD1 as a possible D gene (6 bases). The CDR3 has 15 amino acids. Germline V gene sequence: CDR1 SGDLS, CDR2 YYNGEE. Deletions cut 0 bases from V and 3 bases from J, with 9 bases between. The CDR3 DNA reads TGTGCCAGCAGCGTAGCAGGGGCAGACACCGGGGAGCTGTTTTTT. Translating gives CASSVAGADTGELFF.

CDR3 DNA: TGTGCCACCAGTGATCCCGGGACAGGGGGAGGCTATGGCTACACCTTC. Translated: CATSDPGTGGGYGYTF. The chain uses TRBV24-1 and TRBJ1-2, with 11 bases that match TRBD1. The trim removed 3 bases at V and 4 bases at J, leaving 6 bases unmatched. The CDR3 totals 16 residues. The germline V gene has CDR1 KGHDR and CDR2 SFDVKD.

The chain joins TRBV19 to TRBJ2-5, with unresolved D. The ends were cut back, 6 bases at V and 5 bases at J, with 13 bases in the middle. Germline V lookup: CDR1 LNHDA, CDR2 SQIVND (reference sequence). The CDR3 runs 13 residues. The CDR3 DNA sequence: TGTGCCAGTAGCTCGATAAGGTCCGAGACCCAGTACTTC. Protein product: CASSSIRSETQYF.

This sequence joins TRBV7-3 and TRBJ2-7, with no clear D. Deletions cut 5 bases from V and 2 bases from J, with 13 bases between. There are 14 residues in the CDR3. Per the germline V gene, CDR1 is SGHTA and CDR2 is FQGTGA. The CDR3: CASSGQEWAYEQYF. The CDR3 bases are TGTGCCAGCAGCGGTCAGGAATGGGCCTACGAGCAGTACTTC. Full variable domain (rest looked up from reference TRBV7-3 and TRBJ2-7): GAGVSQTPSNKVTEKGKYVELRCDPISGHTALYWYRQSLGQGPEFLIYFQGTGAADDSGLPNDRFFAVRPEGSVSTLKIQRTERGDSAVYLCASSGQEWAYEQYFGPGTRLTVT.

Turning to this clone: Other DNA sequences in this sample translate to the same CDR3. The chain is built from TRBV3-1 (or the pseudogene TRBV3-2) and TRBJ2-3, with 10 positions matching TRBD2. The germline CDR1 and CDR2 sequences are LGHDT and YNNKEL (reference sequence). This CDR3 spans 16 amino acids. Unmatched junction bases numbered 4, after V lost 4 bases and J lost 0 bases. The CDR3 spells CASSLGLALSTDTQYF. CDR3 coding DNA: TGTGCCAGCAGCCTGGGACTAGCGTTAAGCACAGATACGCAGTATTTT.

At least ten counts were recorded for this clone. This sequence joins TRBV4-3 and TRBJ2-1; D is undetermined. CDR1 and CDR2 from the germline V gene are LGHNA and YSLEER. CDR3 size: 14 residues. V was shortened by 0 bases and J by 8 bases, with 11 bases between the two germline ends. CDR3 DNA: TGCGCCAGCAGCCAAGAAGTCCCCAGATATGAGCAGTTCTTC. Translated: CASSQEVPRYEQFF.

The rearrangement links TRBV3-1 (or the pseudogene TRBV3-2) to TRBJ2-7, with D possibly TRBD2 on 6 matching bases. The germline V gene has CDR1 LGHDT and CDR2 YNNKEL (reference sequence). The CDR3 is 15 amino acids. V lost 4 bases and J lost 0, with 13 bases in between. CDR3 region: CASSPEIGGSYEQYF. In DNA form, the CDR3 reads TGTGCCAGCAGCCCAGAAATCGGGGGCTCCTACGAGCAGTACTTC.

This clone has just a few counts. The chain is built from TRBV21-1 and TRBJ1-3; the D call in the table, TRBD1, was not verified against the DNA. TRBV21-1 is termed a pseudogene. This CDR3 is built from 16 residues. The DNA for the CDR3 is TGTGCCAGCGGGGACAGGCCACCCTTTGCTGGAAACACCATATATTTT. It encodes CASGDRPPFAGNTIYF.

V usage is TRBV9 and J usage is TRBJ1-2; weak D call: TRBD1 (5 bases). CDR3 length: 13 residues. V dropped 1 base and J dropped 8 bases, with 12 bases sitting between them. CDR1 is SGDLS and CDR2 is YYNGEE in the germline V gene. The CDR3 is CASSVNEDTGYTF. CDR3 DNA: TGTGCCAGCAGCGTAAATGAGGACACAGGCTACACCTTC.

This sequence joins TRBV6-1 and TRBJ2-1, with 11 nucleotides matching TRBD2. J gave up 5 bases and V 4 bases, and 7 bases lay outside the gene matches. Germline loops: CDR1 MNHNS, CDR2 SASEGT. The CDR3 loop spans 16 amino acids. The CDR3 loop is CASSGLAGGPNNEQFF. In DNA form, the CDR3 reads TGTGCCAGCAGTGGGCTAGCGGGAGGCCCAAACAATGAGCAGTTCTTC.

The chain is built from TRBV12-5 and TRBJ2-6; D possibly corresponds to TRBD1 (5 bases). V lost 1 base, J lost 1 base, and 8 bases lay in between. The CDR3 is 16 residues long. Germline V lookup: CDR1 LGHNT, CDR2 FRNRAP. CDR3 amino acids: CASGLDPGSGANVLTF. CDR3 bases: TGTGCTAGTGGTTTGGACCCAGGGTCTGGGGCCAACGTCCTGACTTTC.

Only one count was recorded for this clone. The gene calls are TRBV10-3 and TRBJ1-1, with unresolved D. Deletions cut 4 bases from V and 3 bases from J, with 9 bases between. The CDR3 runs to 13 residues. Per germline, CDR1 ENHRY and CDR2 SYGVKD. The CDR3 DNA follows: TGTGCCATCAGTGGCCTGGGCCACACTGAAGCTTTCTTT. Translating gives CAISGLGHTEAFF.

V and J are TRBV24-1 and TRBJ2-7; TRBD1 agrees at 9 bases. V shed 8 bases, J shed 3 bases, and the junction held 13 bases outside the gene matches. CDR3 length: 16 residues. Germline CDR1 is KGHDR and CDR2 is SFDVKD. CDR3 region: CATNWDRAPYDYEQYF. The CDR3 DNA reads as TGTGCCACCAACTGGGACAGGGCGCCTTATGACTACGAGCAGTACTTC.

This chain links TRBV6-6 with TRBJ1-3, with D tentatively TRBD1 (5 bases). Germline V lookup: CDR1 MNHNY, CDR2 SVGAGI (reference sequence). The CDR3 covers 16 residues. Between the trimmed V and J ends, which lost 4 bases and 2 bases, there was a span of 15 bases. In DNA, the CDR3 is TGTGCCAGCAGTTCCGCAGGGACCGAGGCTGGAAACACCATATATTTT. This codes for CASSSAGTEAGNTIYF.

This chain joins TRBV10-1 and TRBJ1-5; a weak D match, TRBD1 (6 bases). CDR1 is WNHNN, CDR2 SYGVQD, per germline (reference sequence). This CDR3 spans 14 amino acids. Trimming shortened V by 7 bases and J by 8 bases, and 18 bases separated the two germline ends. The CDR3 region is CASNPAGPGEPQHF. The CDR3 DNA is TGCGCCAGCAACCCGGCCGGGCCAGGGGAGCCCCAGCATTTT.

This chain joins TRBV7-2 and TRBJ1-6; 7 bases map to TRBD1. CDR1 SGHTA and CDR2 FQGNSA come from the germline V gene. Trimming removed 1 base from V and 10 bases from J; junction bases left unmatched: 4. The CDR3 loop spans 14 amino acids. CDR3 DNA: TGTGCCAGCAGCTTAGAAGGGGGCGACTCACCCCTCCACTTT. This gives the protein CASSLEGGDSPLHF.

This clone was observed a handful of times. This chain links TRBV29-1 with TRBJ1-1; TRBD1 agrees at 8 bases. V lost 3 bases and J lost 5; bases outside the gene matches: 8. This CDR3 is built from 14 residues. CDR1 and CDR2 (germline): SQVTM, ANQGSEA. The DNA for the CDR3 is TGCAGCGTTGATGCAGGGGGCGGCGGGACTGAAGCTTTCTTT. This translates into CSVDAGGGGTEAFF.

V is TRBV10-3 and J is TRBJ1-2; D remains ambiguous. The CDR3 extends over 13 amino acids. The V and J ends lost 4 bases and 6 bases respectively, with 12 bases between them. Germline loops: CDR1 ENHRY, CDR2 SYGVKD. Here the CDR3 DNA reads TGTGCCATCAGTGGAAGTCGGGAGGATGGCTACACCTTC. Protein: CAISGSREDGYTF.

The rearrangement links TRBV28 to TRBJ1-2, with D possibly TRBD1 on 5 matching bases. Germline CDR1 is MDHEN and CDR2 is SYDVKM. Trimming pared 4 bases from V and 8 bases from J, leaving 14 bases between. This CDR3 has 13 residues. Written as DNA, the CDR3 is TGTGCCAGCAGTTGGGGGGGGTCGAGCGGCTACACCTTC. Amino acid sequence: CASSWGGSSGYTF.

The V gene is TRBV27, the J gene TRBJ2-7; D gene unclear. The V end lost 8 bases, the J end lost 7 bases, and 18 bases lay between the germline ends. The CDR3 runs to 13 residues. The V gene's germline CDR1 is MNHEY and CDR2 SMNVEV (reference sequence). In DNA form, the CDR3 reads TGTGCCAGCTCGTCCCCCTATCGGGCGGAGCAGTACTTC. Translation gives CASSSPYRAEQYF.